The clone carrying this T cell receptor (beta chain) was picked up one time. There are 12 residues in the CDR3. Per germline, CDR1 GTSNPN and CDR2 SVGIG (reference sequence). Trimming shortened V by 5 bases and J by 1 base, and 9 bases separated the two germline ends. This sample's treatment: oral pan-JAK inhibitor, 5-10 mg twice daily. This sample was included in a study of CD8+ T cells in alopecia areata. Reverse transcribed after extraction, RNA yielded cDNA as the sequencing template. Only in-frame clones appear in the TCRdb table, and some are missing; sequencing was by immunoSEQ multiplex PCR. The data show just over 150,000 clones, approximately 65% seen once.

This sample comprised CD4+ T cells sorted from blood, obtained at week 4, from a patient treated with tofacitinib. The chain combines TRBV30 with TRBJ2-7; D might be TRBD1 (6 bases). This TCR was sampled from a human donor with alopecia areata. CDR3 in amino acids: CAWGQISYEQYF. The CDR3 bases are TGTGCCTGGGGACAGATTTCCTACGAGCAGTACTTC.